The 26 T cell receptor beta chains below were found in one sample sequenced in a study of blood T cell repertoires in COVID-19. Profiled with immunoSEQ multiplex PCR; TCRdb holds only in-frame clones, not every one. The data hold tens of thousands of clones, with roughly 87% observed a single time. Material: peripheral blood. The origin of the receptors is a woman aged 60 to 75 with COVID-19, enrolled during active disease.

V and J are TRBV7-2 and TRBJ2-5; D is possibly TRBD2 (6 bases). The CDR3 totals 15 residues. Trimming pared 1 base from V and 3 bases from J, leaving 12 bases between. The germline V gene encodes CDR1 SGHTA and CDR2 FQGNSA. The chain's CDR3 is CASSLGGSGKETQYF. CDR3 DNA: TGTGCCAGCAGCTTAGGGGGTAGCGGAAAAGAGACCCAGTACTTC.

CDR3 region: CASSQDQAGGNEQFF. Written as DNA, the CDR3 is TGTGCCAGCAGCCAAGATCAGGCCGGCGGGAATGAGCAGTTCTTC. V and J are TRBV3-1 (or the pseudogene TRBV3-2) and TRBJ2-1; TRBD2 is a possible D gene (5 bases). Germline V gene lookup returns CDR1 LGHDT and CDR2 YNNKEL (reference sequence). Trimming stripped 0 bases from V and 7 bases from J, with 13 bases between. The CDR3 totals 15 residues.

The CDR3 region is CATMDSLSTDTQYF. The DNA of the CDR3 is TGTGCCACGATGGACAGCCTCAGCACAGATACGCAGTATTTT. The rearrangement joins TRBV10-3 to TRBJ2-3; tentatively, D is TRBD1 (6 bases). Trimming pared 10 bases from V and 0 bases from J, leaving 14 bases between. The CDR3 is 14 amino acids. The germline CDR1 and CDR2 sequences are ENHRY and SYGVKD.

The rearrangement joins TRBV3-1 (or the pseudogene TRBV3-2) to TRBJ1-1; no firm D call. This CDR3 is built from 16 residues. Germline V gene data show CDR1 as LGHDT and CDR2 as YNNKEL (reference sequence). V lost 3 bases and J 4 bases, leaving 18 bases between the germline ends. Here the CDR3 reads CASSQDPGRVSTEAFF. DNA of the CDR3: TGTGCCAGCAGCCAGGACCCCGGGAGGGTCAGCACTGAAGCTTTCTTT.

V usage is TRBV11-2 and J usage is TRBJ2-2; a weak D match, TRBD2 (5 bases). Trimming pared 1 base from V and 4 bases from J, leaving 10 bases between. CDR1 and CDR2 from the germline V gene are SGHAT and FQNNGV. The CDR3 contains 15 residues. CDR3 in amino acids: CASSLVATVTGELFF. In DNA, the CDR3 is TGTGCCAGCAGCTTAGTAGCGACCGTCACCGGGGAGCTGTTTTTT.

The sample holds one count of this clone. The J gene is TRBJ1-1, the V gene TRBV30, with 8 bases matching TRBD1. The CDR3 loop spans 13 amino acids. Germline assignment: CDR1 GTSNPN and CDR2 SVGIG (reference sequence). The ends lost 5 bases at V and 4 bases at J; junction bases unmatched: 6. This CDR3 is CAWGRGRGTEAFF. The DNA for the CDR3 is TGTGCCTGGGGCAGGGGGCGGGGCACTGAAGCTTTCTTT.

This chain uses TRBV27 with TRBJ1-1; D gene unclear. The germline V and J ends were trimmed by 5 bases and 3 bases, with 13 bases remaining between them. Germline lookup yields CDR1 MNHEY and CDR2 SMNVEV (reference sequence). The CDR3 has 14 residues. This CDR3 reads CASSLTHPYTEAFF. The CDR3 DNA follows: TGTGCCAGCAGTCTCACTCACCCCTACACTGAAGCTTTCTTT.

J is TRBJ1-4 and V is TRBV4-2; the D is unclear. This CDR3 spans 12 amino acids. V dropped 0 bases and J dropped 8 bases, with 4 bases sitting between them. CDR1 and CDR2 from the germline V gene are LGHNA and YNFKEQ. The CDR3 loop is CASSQEREKLFF. In DNA form, the CDR3 reads TGTGCCAGCAGCCAAGAGAGAGAAAAACTGTTTTTT.

This chain links TRBV7-2 with TRBJ1-3; unclear D gene. The CDR3 has 15 amino acids. V shed 6 bases and J shed 3 bases, with 15 bases lying between them. Germline lookup yields CDR1 SGHTA and CDR2 FQGNSA. The CDR3 is CASRQHGGFGNTIYF. CDR3 DNA sequence: TGTGCCAGCAGACAGCACGGAGGCTTTGGAAACACCATATATTTT.

The chain has TRBV7-2 and TRBJ2-3; maybe TRBD2 (5 bases). Germline V gives CDR1 SGHTA, CDR2 FQGNSA. With 1 base removed from V and 14 bases from J, the gap between germline ends came to 10 bases. CDR3 length: 11 residues. The CDR3 protein is CASSLGGFRYF. The DNA for the CDR3 is TGTGCCAGCAGCTTAGGCGGGTTTCGGTATTTT.

The V gene is TRBV4-2, the J gene TRBJ2-5; the D gene is possibly TRBD2 (6 bases). The CDR3 covers 15 residues. Trimming removed 7 bases from V and 1 base from J, with 16 bases in between. Germline V gene data show CDR1 as LGHNA and CDR2 as YNFKEQ. CDR3 loop: CASTLGGESQETQYF. CDR3 sequence (DNA): TGTGCCAGCACCCTTGGCGGGGAATCCCAAGAGACCCAGTACTTC.

This sequence joins TRBV5-8 and TRBJ2-3, with D perhaps TRBD1 (5 bases). This CDR3 has 17 amino acids. V gave up 0 bases and J gave up 2 bases, with 16 bases separating them. Germline CDR1 SGHTS, CDR2 YDEGEE. The CDR3 nucleotides read TGTGCCAGCAGCTTGGAGGGGTTAGTAGACTCCACAGATACGCAGTATTTT. Amino acids: CASSLEGLVDSTDTQYF.

In DNA, the CDR3 is TGTGCCAGCAGCTATGGGGGGACCCTTGACTCACCCCTCCACTTT. This sequence encodes CASSYGGTLDSPLHF. This sequence joins TRBV6-6 and TRBJ1-6, with D perhaps TRBD1 (5 bases). Between the trimmed V and J ends, which lost 6 bases and 10 bases, there was a span of 19 bases. The CDR3 loop spans 15 amino acids. In germline, CDR1 is MNHNY, CDR2 SVGAGI (reference sequence).

The chain combines TRBV15 with TRBJ2-1; 13 bases line up with TRBD2. J was trimmed by 7 bases and V by 1 base; bases with no gene match: 4. The CDR3 extends over 16 amino acids. The germline gives CDR1 LNHNV, CDR2 YYDKDF (reference sequence). DNA of the CDR3: TGTGCCACCAGCAGAGGGACTAGCGGGGGAGAGAATGAGCAGTTCTTC. It yields the protein CATSRGTSGGENEQFF.

This clone was found once. The chain recombines TRBV3-1 (or the pseudogene TRBV3-2) with TRBJ2-2, with D tentatively TRBD2 (6 bases). Trimming removed 0 bases at V and 4 bases at J, with 9 bases between. CDR3 length: 15 residues. Germline CDR1 and CDR2: LGHDT and YNNKEL (reference sequence). CDR3 in amino acids: CASSQDPGVTGELFF. DNA of the CDR3: TGTGCCAGCAGCCAAGACCCGGGGGTCACCGGGGAGCTGTTTTTT.

The chain carries TRBV4-1 and TRBJ2-7; possible D gene TRBD1, 6 bases. V lost 2 bases to trimming and J lost 4 bases, with 12 bases between them. In germline, CDR1 is MGHRA, CDR2 YSYEKL. CDR3 length: 14 residues. CDR3 in amino acids: CASSQPGQQYEQYF. The CDR3 nucleotides are TGCGCCAGCAGCCAACCGGGACAACAATACGAGCAGTACTTC.

The chain links TRBV6-2 or TRBV6-3 to TRBJ2-3, with 11 bases identical to TRBD2. V lost 6 bases, J lost 7 bases, and 15 bases stayed unmatched. The CDR3 length is 17 residues. Per germline, CDR1 MNHEY and CDR2 SVGEGT. This CDR3 is CASSRRSSGGILHTQYF. CDR3 sequence (DNA): TGTGCCAGCAGCCGACGGTCTAGCGGGGGGATCCTCCATACGCAGTATTTT.

CDR3: CASSRNGPGQPYEQYF. The CDR3 nucleotides read TGTGCCAGCAGCAGAAATGGTCCGGGACAGCCCTACGAGCAGTACTTC. The chain couples TRBV5-6 to TRBJ2-7, with 7 bases identical to TRBD1. Trimming removed 4 bases from V and 2 bases from J; junction bases left unmatched: 12. There are 16 residues in the CDR3. Germline CDR1 SGHDT, CDR2 YYEEEE. Full variable domain (remainder filled in from reference TRBV5-6 and TRBJ2-7): DAGVTQSPTHLIKTRGQQVTLRCSPKSGHDTVSWYQQALGQGPQFIFQYYEEEERQRGNFPDRFSGHQFPNYSSELNVNALLLGDSALYLCASSRNGPGQPYEQYFGPGTRLTVT.

The count of this clone is one. This chain uses TRBV6-6 with TRBJ1-2, with 7 bases aligning to TRBD1. This CDR3 spans 14 amino acids. With 4 bases clipped from V and 6 bases from J, the junction kept 8 bases outside the gene matches. The germline V gene encodes CDR1 MNHNY and CDR2 SVGAGI (reference sequence). This chain's CDR3 is CASSLTGTANGYTF. CDR3 bases: TGTGCCAGCAGTTTGACCGGGACAGCTAATGGCTACACCTTC.

The gene calls are TRBV5-1 and TRBJ2-7; 8 bases agree with TRBD2. The ends lost 5 bases at V and 0 bases at J; junction bases unmatched: 4. The CDR3 consists of 14 residues. Germline loops: CDR1 SGHRS, CDR2 YFSETQ. The CDR3 DNA reads TGCGCCAGCAGTCCCGGGGGGGCCTCCTACGAGCAGTACTTC. It yields the protein CASSPGGASYEQYF.

The chain joins TRBV19 to TRBJ2-1, with D perhaps TRBD1 (5 bases). This CDR3 spans 15 amino acids. Deletions cut 3 bases from V and 0 bases from J, with 9 bases between. Per germline, CDR1 LNHDA and CDR2 SQIVND (reference sequence). The CDR3 region is CASSMDGASYNEQFF. CDR3 coding DNA: TGTGCCAGTAGTATGGATGGGGCCTCCTACAATGAGCAGTTCTTC.

This clone occurred once. The chain has TRBV12-3 or TRBV12-4 and TRBJ2-2; no definite D call. This CDR3 spans 13 amino acids. V lost 7 bases to trimming and J lost 2 bases, with 8 bases between them. The CDR3 region is CASTGINTGELFF. In nucleotides, the CDR3 is TGTGCCAGCACCGGTATAAACACCGGGGAGCTGTTTTTT.

This chain links TRBV7-2 with TRBJ1-1, with D possibly matching TRBD1 (6 bases). V was cut by 1 base and J by 6 bases, with 15 bases left in between. Germline V gene lookup returns CDR1 SGHTA and CDR2 FQGNSA. The CDR3 runs to 15 residues. CDR3 protein: CASSLVPETGPEAFF. The CDR3 DNA sequence: TGTGCCAGCAGCTTAGTACCTGAGACAGGCCCTGAAGCTTTCTTT.

This chain joins TRBV2 and TRBJ2-5, with a tentative D call TRBD1 (6 bases). The V gene's germline CDR1 is SNHLY and CDR2 FYNNEI. The CDR3 has 15 amino acids. V shed 0 bases and J shed 3 bases, with 11 bases lying between them. DNA for the CDR3: TGTGCCAGCAGTGAAGCCCGGACAGATAAAGAGACCCAGTACTTC. Translating gives CASSEARTDKETQYF. The full variable domain, completed using reference TRBV2 and TRBJ2-5, is EPEVTQTPSHQVTQMGQEVILRCVPISNHLYFYWYRQILGQKVEFLVSFYNNEISEKSEIFDDQFSVERPDGSNFTLKIRSTKLEDSAMYFCASSEARTDKETQYFGPGTRLLVL.

The gene calls are TRBV19 and TRBJ2-3, with 7 bases that match TRBD1. Germline CDR1 LNHDA, CDR2 SQIVND (reference sequence). With V trimmed by 3 bases and J by 4 bases, 7 bases remained unmatched. The CDR3 is made up of 15 amino acids. CDR3 sequence: CASSIRQGRADTQYF. Written as DNA, the CDR3 is TGTGCCAGTAGTATCCGACAGGGTCGGGCAGATACGCAGTATTTT.

This chain uses TRBV19 with TRBJ1-4; no reliable D call. The CDR3 consists of 15 residues. V was trimmed by 5 bases and J by 7 bases, leaving 17 bases between them. Per germline, CDR1 LNHDA and CDR2 SQIVND (reference sequence). The CDR3 coding sequence is TGTGCCAGTAGTCCCAGAGGGAGCCTTTCTGAAAAACTGTTTTTT. Its protein product is CASSPRGSLSEKLFF.